The 21 T cell receptor beta chains in this list originate from one sample, sequenced in a study of CD8 T cells in ankylosing spondylitis. TCRdb reanalysed the 5' RACE reads using MiXCR and keeps one entry per CDR3 protein. This table has about 200,000 distinct CDR3 sequences, 13% appearing once. Material: blood, either unsorted or a sorted T cell fraction (not recorded which). Receptors originate from a male donor with ankylosing spondylitis or in good health (not recorded which).

In this sample, this clonotype turned up a few times. The CDR3 DNA is TGCAGTCCTATCTCGACCGACTCAGGATCACCCCTCCACTTT. This encodes CSPISTDSGSPLHF. The V and J genes are TRBV20-1 and TRBJ1-6, with D uncertain. Germline lookup yields CDR1 DFQATT and CDR2 SNEGSKA (reference sequence). The CDR3 loop spans 14 amino acids. The V end lost 8 bases, the J end lost 10 bases, and 21 bases lay between the germline ends.

This clonotype was detected many times. The chain employs TRBV12-3 or TRBV12-4 and TRBJ1-1; D is unresolved. Trimming stripped 3 bases from V and 4 bases from J, with 15 bases between. CDR3 length: 15 amino acids. In DNA, the CDR3 is TGTGCCAGCAGTTTTCAACTCGACGGGAGCACTGAAGCTTTCTTT. Translated, it gives CASSFQLDGSTEAFF.

This clonotype came up a few times. The chain employs TRBV27 and TRBJ2-2; no definite D call. The germline gives CDR1 MNHEY, CDR2 SMNVEV (reference sequence). The CDR3 is 14 residues long. The V gene lost 5 bases and the J gene lost 4 bases, with 11 bases spanning the gap. In nucleotides, the CDR3 is TGTGCCAGCAGTGGGATGCAGGTCACCGGGGAGCTGTTTTTT. Its protein product is CASSGMQVTGELFF.

The chain employs TRBV7-9 and TRBJ1-2; possible D gene TRBD1, 5 bases. Germline V gene lookup returns CDR1 SEHNR and CDR2 FQNEAQ (reference sequence). V gave up 5 bases and J gave up 6 bases, with 19 bases separating them. CDR3 length: 15 amino acids. DNA of the CDR3: TGTGCCAGCAGCATTCCAGGGATTGGGTTGGATGGCTACACCTTC. This sequence encodes CASSIPGIGLDGYTF. Full variable domain (remainder filled in from reference TRBV7-9 and TRBJ1-2): DTGVSQNPRHKITKRGQNVTFRCDPISEHNRLYWYRQTLGQGPEFLTYFQNEAQLEKSRLLSDRFSAERPKGSFSTLEIQRTEQGDSAMYLCASSIPGIGLDGYTFGSGTRLTVV.

The V and J genes are TRBV11-2 and TRBJ1-1; possibly TRBD1 for D (6 bases). Germline assignment: CDR1 SGHAT and CDR2 FQNNGV. V lost 4 bases and J 5 bases, leaving 23 bases between the germline ends. There are 17 residues in the CDR3. For the CDR3, the DNA is TGTGCCAGCAGCTCCGCCCCGCAGCAGGGGATGGCGACTGAAGCTTTCTTT. Translation gives CASSSAPQQGMATEAFF.

Only a few counts were recorded for this clonotype. The chain has TRBV27 and TRBJ2-5; D tentatively fits TRBD1 or TRBD2 (5 bases each). This CDR3 contains 15 residues. The V end lost 5 bases, the J end lost 1 base, and 14 bases lay between the germline ends. CDR1 and CDR2 (germline): MNHEY, SMNVEV (reference sequence). The CDR3, as DNA: TGTGCCAGCAGTCTACTACTAGGGGCCCAAGAGACCCAGTACTTC. Translated, it gives CASSLLLGAQETQYF.

The chain couples TRBV15 to TRBJ2-3; D is perhaps TRBD2 (6 bases). The length of the CDR3 is 19 residues. V shed 0 bases and J shed 0 bases, with 19 bases lying between them. CDR1 and CDR2 from the germline V gene are LNHNV and YYDKDF (reference sequence). CDR3 region: CATSREVGGRTKSTDTQYF. The CDR3 nucleotides read TGTGCCACCAGCAGAGAGGTCGGAGGGAGGACCAAAAGCACAGATACGCAGTATTTT. The full variable domain, its missing parts supplied by reference TRBV15 and TRBJ2-3, is DAMVIQNPRYQVTQFGKPVTLSCSQTLNHNVMYWYQQKSSQAPKLLFHYYDKDFNNEADTPDNFQSRRPNTSFCFLDIRSPGLGDTAMYLCATSREVGGRTKSTDTQYFGPGTRLTVL.

This clonotype has a count of ten or more. CDR3 region: CASNLNQGQVGTEAFF. The CDR3 nucleotides read TGCGCCAGCAACCTGAATCAAGGACAGGTGGGGACTGAAGCTTTCTTT. The V call is TRBV4-1, the J call TRBJ1-1, with 7 bases identical to TRBD1. The CDR3 spans 16 residues. V was clipped by 7 bases and J by 5 bases; unmatched bases: 16. Germline V gives CDR1 MGHRA, CDR2 YSYEKL.

This clonotype was seen ten or more times. The chain employs TRBV4-1 and TRBJ1-5; 7 nucleotides agree with TRBD1. Germline V gene sequence: CDR1 MGHRA, CDR2 YSYEKL. Trimming removed 4 bases from V and 0 bases from J; junction bases left unmatched: 9. This CDR3 is 17 amino acids long. The CDR3 region is CASSLTPGTDSNQPQHF. The CDR3 DNA reads as TGCGCCAGCAGCCTAACCCCCGGGACAGATAGCAATCAGCCCCAGCATTTT.

This rearrangement joins TRBV11-3 to TRBJ2-5; D call uncertain. The CDR3 extends over 12 amino acids. The germline gives CDR1 SGHNT, CDR2 YENEEA. Trimming stripped 0 bases from V and 5 bases from J, with 4 bases between. CDR3 coding DNA: TGTGCCAGCAGCTTAGAAAGTGAGACCCAGTACTTC. Translation gives CASSLESETQYF.

In this sample, this clonotype turned up a few times. The chain joins TRBV5-1 to TRBJ2-2; D ambiguous. With 3 bases removed from V and 4 bases from J, the gap between germline ends came to 16 bases. This CDR3 has 16 residues. Germline CDR1 and CDR2: SGHRS and YFSETQ. CDR3 bases: TGCGCCAGCAGCTCGGACCCGGTGTCGGGCACCGGGGAGCTGTTTTTT. This encodes CASSSDPVSGTGELFF. Full variable domain (rest looked up from reference TRBV5-1 and TRBJ2-2): KAGVTQTPRYLIKTRGQQVTLSCSPISGHRSVSWYQQTPGQGLQFLFEYFSETQRNKGNFPGRFSGRQFSNSRSEMNVSTLELGDSALYLCASSSDPVSGTGELFFGEGSRLTVL.

The gene calls are TRBV4-2 and TRBJ2-7, with D perhaps matching TRBD1 or TRBD2 (7 bases each). CDR3 length equals 15 residues. Trimming cost V 4 bases and J 5 bases, with 18 bases left between them. Germline V gene lookup returns CDR1 LGHNA and CDR2 YNFKEQ. The CDR3 sequence is CASSPPGGGSNEQYF. CDR3 sequence (DNA): TGTGCCAGCAGCCCCCCAGGGGGGGGGAGCAACGAGCAGTACTTC.

This clonotype occurred a few times. V and J are TRBV27 and TRBJ2-7, with TRBD1 matching 7 bases. This CDR3 is 14 amino acids long. With V trimmed by 2 bases and J by 0 bases, 1 base remained unmatched. CDR1 and CDR2 (germline): MNHEY, SMNVEV (reference sequence). The CDR3 DNA follows: TGTGCCAGCAGTTTAAGACAGGGCTCCTACGAGCAGTACTTC. Protein sequence: CASSLRQGSYEQYF.

The chain employs TRBV4-1 and TRBJ1-2; 9 bases match TRBD1. The CDR3 is 14 amino acids. Trimming at V came to 0 bases and at J to 9 bases, leaving 5 bases not matched to a gene. CDR1 and CDR2 from the germline V gene are MGHRA and YSYEKL. CDR3 sequence (DNA): TGCGCCAGCAGCCAAGATCCAGGGACAGGGCGCTACACCTTC. Translation: CASSQDPGTGRYTF.

There are many counts of this clonotype. CDR3 loop: CAIRGTGAYEQYF. The CDR3 nucleotides are TGTGCCATCAGAGGAACAGGGGCCTACGAGCAGTACTTC. This chain links TRBV10-3 with TRBJ2-7; 7 nucleotides match TRBD1. The V and J ends lost 6 bases and 2 bases, in that order; junction bases with no gene match: 4. In germline, CDR1 is ENHRY, CDR2 SYGVKD. This CDR3 contains 13 residues.

The chain employs TRBV5-6 and TRBJ2-1; D unclear. The CDR3 runs to 19 residues. Germline CDR1 SGHDT, CDR2 YYEEEE. Trimming cost V 4 bases and J 5 bases, with 28 bases left between them. This CDR3 reads CASSVLRAPAESINNEQFF. DNA of the CDR3: TGTGCCAGCAGCGTACTAAGGGCCCCAGCTGAGAGTATCAACAATGAGCAGTTCTTC.

This clonotype appeared a few times. The chain is built from TRBV2 and TRBJ1-1, with D perhaps TRBD1 (5 bases). The CDR3 contains 10 residues. CDR1 SNHLY and CDR2 FYNNEI come from the germline V gene. Trimming stripped 3 bases from V and 10 bases from J, with 6 bases between. CDR3 DNA sequence: TGTGCCAGCAGTGAGGGGCGAGCTTTCTTT. The encoded protein is CASSEGRAFF.

This clonotype has more than one count but fewer than ten. This rearrangement joins TRBV20-1 to TRBJ2-3; 10 bases map to TRBD2. Germline V gene data show CDR1 as DFQATT and CDR2 as SNEGSKA (reference sequence). V trimming: 6 bases; J trimming: 2 bases; junction bases outside the gene matches: 5. The CDR3 extends over 14 amino acids. The CDR3, as DNA: TGCAGTGCCCAGGGACTAGCGCTCACAGATACGCAGTATTTT. This encodes CSAQGLALTDTQYF.

The J gene is TRBJ2-1, the V gene TRBV12-3 or TRBV12-4; D gene ambiguous. The V end was cut by 3 bases, the J end by 6 bases, with 9 bases between. This CDR3 has 13 amino acids. The CDR3 is CASSFGAANEQFF. DNA of the CDR3: TGTGCCAGCAGTTTCGGTGCGGCCAATGAGCAGTTCTTC.

This chain connects TRBV7-9 to TRBJ2-2, with 11 bases that match TRBD2. CDR3 length: 17 amino acids. Trimming took 6 bases from V and 2 from J; bases not matched to a gene: 8. Germline V gene sequence: CDR1 SEHNR, CDR2 FQNEAQ (reference sequence). CDR3 bases: TGTGCCAGCAGTTTACTAGCGGGGGAACTCAACACCGGGGAGCTGTTTTTT. Translation gives CASSLLAGELNTGELFF.

This clonotype was counted between two and nine times. The V gene is TRBV6-2 or TRBV6-3, the J gene TRBJ1-4; possible D gene TRBD1, 5 bases. The CDR3 covers 16 residues. The germline V and J ends were trimmed by 5 bases and 0 bases, with 13 bases remaining between them. The germline V gene has CDR1 MNHEY and CDR2 SVGEGT. The CDR3 sequence: CASSHPDSATNEKLFF. CDR3 nucleotide sequence: TGTGCCAGCAGTCACCCTGACAGTGCAACTAATGAAAAACTGTTTTTT.